This T cell receptor (beta chain) was sequenced in a study of cytomegalovirus exposure and HLA in healthy donors. Regarding the study as a whole: Some TCR beta chains (around 180 of them) were listed as cytomegalovirus-associated.

There were likely unrecorded immune exposures, though donors were nominally healthy when sampled. The primer mix had 60 Vbeta and 13 Jbeta primers. TCRdb's copy holds only in-frame clones and misses some; the assay was immunoSEQ multiplex PCR. Of around 160,000 clones in the sample, almost 80% were seen once. This clone was detected only once. The antigen remains undetermined. Germline CDR1 is GTSNPN and CDR2 is SVGIG (reference sequence). The CDR3 has 14 residues. Trimming pared 3 bases from V and 5 bases from J, leaving 13 bases between. Material: PBMCs. The receptor's source is a male donor in good health and CMV-seronegative. The chain uses TRBV30 and TRBJ2-2; D perhaps matches TRBD2 (6 bases). CDR3 nucleotide sequence: TGTGCCTGGAGGGTAGCGGAGCTAACCGGGGAGCTGTTTTTT. Its translation is CAWRVAELTGELFF.